Sequencing of this T cell receptor (beta chain) was carried out in a study of T cells in Graves' hyperthyroidism and ophthalmopathy. Findings and limits, study-wide: A 13 V-J model separated ophthalmopathy from stable hyperthyroidism. Peripheral blood also featured most of the thyroid clonotypes expanded above 0.001.

The germline V gene has CDR1 GTSNPN and CDR2 SVGIG (reference sequence). The CDR3 covers 11 residues. This clonotype was seen only a few times. No antigen is known for it. Researchers amplified the TCR beta CDR3 regions from RNA transcripts. Initially, a first-round RT-PCR of the TCR CDR3 employed the HTBI primer set. TCRdb reprocessed the multiplex PCR reads via MiXCR and lists one record per CDR3 protein. Among about 720,000 distinct CDR3 sequences listed, roughly 15% were seen once. The definition of stable Graves' hyperthyroidism was no ophthalmopathy progression within 18 months. Subjects aged 18 to 65 presented with newly diagnosed hyperthyroidism of less than 2 months' duration.

The TCR originated in a man younger than 30 with Graves' hyperthyroidism. This rearrangement joins TRBV30 to TRBJ1-2, with a possible D match to TRBD1 (6 bases). Source material: blood. The CDR3 region is CAHQGTDGYTF. The CDR3 DNA follows: TGTGCTCATCAGGGGACGGATGGCTACACCTTC.